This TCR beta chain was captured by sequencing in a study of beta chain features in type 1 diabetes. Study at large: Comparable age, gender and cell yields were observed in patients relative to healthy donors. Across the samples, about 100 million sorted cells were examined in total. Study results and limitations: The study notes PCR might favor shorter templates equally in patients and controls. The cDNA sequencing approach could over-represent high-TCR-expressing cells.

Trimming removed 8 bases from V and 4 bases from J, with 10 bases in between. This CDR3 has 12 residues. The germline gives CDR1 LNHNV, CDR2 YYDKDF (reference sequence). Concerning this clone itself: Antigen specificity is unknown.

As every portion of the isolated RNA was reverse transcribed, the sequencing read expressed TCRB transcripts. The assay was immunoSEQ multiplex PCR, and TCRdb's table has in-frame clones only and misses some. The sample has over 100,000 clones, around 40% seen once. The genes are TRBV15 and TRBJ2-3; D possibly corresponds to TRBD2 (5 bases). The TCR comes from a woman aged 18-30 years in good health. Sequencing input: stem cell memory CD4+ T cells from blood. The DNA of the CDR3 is TGTGCCACCGCCGGACTTTCAGATACGCAGTATTTT. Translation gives CATAGLSDTQYF.